This T cell receptor beta chain came from a study of glioma-infiltrating T cells after dendritic cell vaccination. Study information: Autologous tumor lysate was loaded overnight onto monocyte-derived dendritic cells grown seven days with IL-4 and GM-CSF. Three intradermal dendritic cell vaccine injections were given every two weeks.

As to time point: after dendritic cell vaccination, including at tumor progression/relapse. A word on this clone: Its antigen is as yet unknown.

The CDR3 is 13 amino acids. V was cut by 0 bases and J by 13 bases, with 12 bases left in between. Germline-derived CDR1 and CDR2 are KGHSH and LQKENI. General study points: The cohort had few patients with full blood and tumor sets.

Here immunoSEQ multiplex PCR was the method, and the copy in TCRdb shows in-frame clones only, minus some. The sample has roughly 60,000 clones, about 79% seen once; the top ten hold roughly 14%. The input for sequencing was blood, taken after dendritic cell vaccination. The receptor comes from a human donor with glioblastoma. The chain joins TRBV18 to TRBJ1-4; D ambiguous. The CDR3 spells CASSPPVGDVLFF. DNA for the CDR3: TGTGCCAGCTCACCACCGGTAGGAGACGTACTGTTTTTT.